This T cell receptor beta chain emerged from a study of molecular identifiers for immune sequencing clone quantification. V lost 2 bases and J lost 6, with 9 bases in between. The CDR3 loop spans 12 amino acids. Germline loops: CDR1 SGHDT, CDR2 YYEEEE. This clonotype was recorded at least ten times. TCRdb re-analysed the PCR reads in MiXCR, keeping a single row per CDR3 protein. The sample shows over 85,000 distinct CDR3 sequences, about 32% of them seen only once. J is TRBJ2-7 and V is TRBV5-6; D is possibly TRBD2 (6 bases). The origin of this receptor is a human donor in good health. Some libraries in this study had Jurkat cell RNA spiked in. The sample taken for sequencing was naive CD8+ T cells from blood, with Jurkat cell RNA spiked in. Regarding subset: FACS-sorted CD8+CD4-CCR7+CD45RA+ naive T cells. The CDR3 nucleotides read TGTGCCAGCAGCTTTGGGACTGGCGAGCAGTACTTC. This encodes CASSFGTGEQYF.